Listed below are T cell receptor beta chains from one sample, sequenced in a study of spatial heterogeneity in lung cancer. A single record per CDR3 protein comes from TCRdb applying MiXCR to the 5' RACE reads. The table has 23,000 or so distinct CDR3 sequences, about 4.4% seen once. The sequencing here drew on PBMCs, taken at surgery. Receptors were obtained from a male donor with early-stage non-small cell lung cancer. Each CDR3 is given with its conserved first and last residue. A D gene is named only where the DNA matches it firmly. Expanded clones are given a class, and other clones once, few, many or no size at all.

V	D	J	size	DNA	CDR3
TRBV20-1	TRBD2	TRBJ2-1	many	TGCAGTGCTAGCCGACTAGCGGGGGCCTACAATGAGCAGTTCTTC	CSASRLAGAYNEQFF
TRBV7-2	.	TRBJ2-5	once	TGTGCCAGCAGCTTAGGTCCACCGGGACACACCCAAGAGACCCAGTACTTC	CASSLGPPGHTQETQYF
TRBV20-1	.	TRBJ2-5	many	TGCAGTGCTAGATTTGGAGGGGGGGATGGAGAGACCCAGTACTTC	CSARFGGGDGETQYF
TRBV11-1	.	TRBJ2-5	many	TGTGCCAGCAGCCGGGAGATCGACGAGACCCAGTACTTC	CASSREIDETQYF
TRBV7-2	.	TRBJ1-5	many	TGTGCCAGCAGCTTAGCGCAGGGTGATAATCAGCCCCAGCATTTT	CASSLAQGDNQPQHF
TRBV6-2/TRBV6-3	.	TRBJ1-3	many	TGTGCCAGCAGTCCACCCCGGGGACGGCCCTCTGGAAACACCATATATTTT	CASSPPRGRPSGNTIYF
TRBV19	TRBD1	TRBJ1-1	many	TGTGCCAGTAGTCCGGACAGGGGAACTGAAGCTTTCTTT	CASSPDRGTEAFF
TRBV6-2/TRBV6-3	.	TRBJ2-1	many	TGTGCCAGCAGTTATCTCTCCGGGCGCCTCTCCTACAATGAGCAGTTCTTC	CASSYLSGRLSYNEQFF
TRBV7-2	TRBD1	TRBJ1-6	many	TGTGCCAGCAGGGAACCGGGACAGGAGGACAGGACCCTCCACTTT	CASREPGQEDRTLHF
TRBV18	.	TRBJ1-6	.	TGTGCCAGCTCACCAGGGCTCAGAAGTGATTCACCCCTCCACTTT	CASSPGLRSDSPLHF
TRBV5-6	.	TRBJ2-2	many	TGTGCCAGCAGCTTGGGAGGGGCCGGGGAGCTGTTTTTT	CASSLGGAGELFF
TRBV6-1	.	TRBJ1-1	many	TGTGCCAGCAGTGAATCCAGGTTAAAGGCTTTCTTT	CASSESRLKAFF
TRBV7-9	.	TRBJ1-3	many	TGTGCCAGCAGCTTTTTCGGGACGGGTGGAAACACCATATATTTT	CASSFFGTGGNTIYF
TRBV2	TRBD1	TRBJ2-6	many	TGTGCCAGTGAAAAGACAGGGGGCAGTGGGGCCAACGTCCTGACTTTC	CASEKTGGSGANVLTF
TRBV24-1	.	TRBJ2-1	many	TGTGCCACCAGTGATCATGACAAATACAATGAGCAGTTCTTC	CATSDHDKYNEQFF
TRBV4-1	TRBD1	TRBJ1-2	many	TGCGCCAGCAGCCAGGGGAAAGAGGACAGGGGACGGGGCTACACCTTC	CASSQGKEDRGRGYTF
TRBV4-1	.	TRBJ2-2	many	TGCGCCAGCAGCCGCCGGACAGACGCAACCGGGGAGCTGTTTTTT	CASSRRTDATGELFF
TRBV7-2	.	TRBJ1-2	many	TGTGCCAGCAGCTTAGCCCTTGGCTATGGCTACACCTTC	CASSLALGYGYTF
TRBV20-1	.	TRBJ1-1	many	TGCAGTGCTAGGATATCGGGAAACACTGAAGCTTTCTTT	CSARISGNTEAFF
TRBV7-2	.	TRBJ1-6	many	TGTGCCAGCAGCTTAGCAGCCAGCTGGGGGAATTCACCCCTCCACTTT	CASSLAASWGNSPLHF
TRBV4-3	.	TRBJ2-3	.	TGCGCCAGCAGCCTTAGACTGTACGGCACAGATACGCAGTATTTT	CASSLRLYGTDTQYF
TRBV2	.	TRBJ1-5	many	TGTGCCAGCTCTAGGGCCCTCGAAGGTAATAGCAATCAGCCCCAGCATTTT	CASSRALEGNSNQPQHF
TRBV23-1	TRBD1	TRBJ2-1	few	TGCGCCAGCAGTCACCTCGGTTTGGACAGGGACAACAATGAGCAGTTCTTC	CASSHLGLDRDNNEQFF
TRBV12-3/TRBV12-4	.	TRBJ1-5	many	TGTGCCAGCAGTTTGGGAGGGTGGAATCAGCCCCAGCATTTT	CASSLGGWNQPQHF
TRBV15	TRBD1	TRBJ2-5	.	TGTGCCACCAGGGACAGGGTTACGGAGACCCAGTACTTC	CATRDRVTETQYF
TRBV6-5	TRBD1	TRBJ1-1	many	TGTGCCAGCAGTTCCAGGACAGGGGGCGATCGAGCTTTCTTT	CASSSRTGGDRAFF